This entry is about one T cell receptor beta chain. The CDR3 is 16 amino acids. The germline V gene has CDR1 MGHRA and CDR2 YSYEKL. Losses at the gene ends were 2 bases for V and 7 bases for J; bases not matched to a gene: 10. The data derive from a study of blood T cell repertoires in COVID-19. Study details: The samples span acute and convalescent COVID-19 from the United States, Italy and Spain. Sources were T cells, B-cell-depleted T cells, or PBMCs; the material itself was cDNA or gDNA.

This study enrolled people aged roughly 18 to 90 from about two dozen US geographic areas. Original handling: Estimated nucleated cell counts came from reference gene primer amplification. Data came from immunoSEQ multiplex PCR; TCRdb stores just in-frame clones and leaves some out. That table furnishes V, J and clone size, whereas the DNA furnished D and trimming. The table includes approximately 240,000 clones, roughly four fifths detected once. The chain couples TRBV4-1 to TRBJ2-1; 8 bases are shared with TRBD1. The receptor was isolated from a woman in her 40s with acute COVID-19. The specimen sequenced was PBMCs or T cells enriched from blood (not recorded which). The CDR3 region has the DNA TGCGCCAGCAGCCAATTCGGACAGGGTCTAGGTAATGAGCAGTTCTTC. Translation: CASSQFGQGLGNEQFF.